In its sample, the clone carrying this TCR beta chain was seen a few times. The data were taken from a study of blood T cells in healthy people across ages. Alongside a J-beta primer mix, a sample-barcoded 5' primer served in a second PCR lasting roughly 7 to 12 cycles. TCRdb called the 5' RACE reads again in MiXCR, with one record for every CDR3 protein. Here the sample spans over 450,000 distinct CDR3 sequences, about 25% being singletons. Donors gave around 10 milliliters of peripheral blood apiece. With each sample, at least 5 micrograms of total RNA were extracted. These data also formed part of another study, on T cells of mothers and their children.

The receptor comes from a boy between 10 and 17 years old in good health. Source material: blood.

CDR3 sequence (DNA): TGTGCCAGCAGCTTAGAATTGACTAGCGGGGAGACCCAGTACTTC. Protein: CASSLELTSGETQYF. The V and J genes are TRBV7-2 and TRBJ2-5; TRBD2 aligns across 10 bases. In germline, CDR1 is SGHTA, CDR2 FQGNSA. The V and J ends lost 1 base and 5 bases, in that order; junction bases with no gene match: 4. This CDR3 spans 15 amino acids.